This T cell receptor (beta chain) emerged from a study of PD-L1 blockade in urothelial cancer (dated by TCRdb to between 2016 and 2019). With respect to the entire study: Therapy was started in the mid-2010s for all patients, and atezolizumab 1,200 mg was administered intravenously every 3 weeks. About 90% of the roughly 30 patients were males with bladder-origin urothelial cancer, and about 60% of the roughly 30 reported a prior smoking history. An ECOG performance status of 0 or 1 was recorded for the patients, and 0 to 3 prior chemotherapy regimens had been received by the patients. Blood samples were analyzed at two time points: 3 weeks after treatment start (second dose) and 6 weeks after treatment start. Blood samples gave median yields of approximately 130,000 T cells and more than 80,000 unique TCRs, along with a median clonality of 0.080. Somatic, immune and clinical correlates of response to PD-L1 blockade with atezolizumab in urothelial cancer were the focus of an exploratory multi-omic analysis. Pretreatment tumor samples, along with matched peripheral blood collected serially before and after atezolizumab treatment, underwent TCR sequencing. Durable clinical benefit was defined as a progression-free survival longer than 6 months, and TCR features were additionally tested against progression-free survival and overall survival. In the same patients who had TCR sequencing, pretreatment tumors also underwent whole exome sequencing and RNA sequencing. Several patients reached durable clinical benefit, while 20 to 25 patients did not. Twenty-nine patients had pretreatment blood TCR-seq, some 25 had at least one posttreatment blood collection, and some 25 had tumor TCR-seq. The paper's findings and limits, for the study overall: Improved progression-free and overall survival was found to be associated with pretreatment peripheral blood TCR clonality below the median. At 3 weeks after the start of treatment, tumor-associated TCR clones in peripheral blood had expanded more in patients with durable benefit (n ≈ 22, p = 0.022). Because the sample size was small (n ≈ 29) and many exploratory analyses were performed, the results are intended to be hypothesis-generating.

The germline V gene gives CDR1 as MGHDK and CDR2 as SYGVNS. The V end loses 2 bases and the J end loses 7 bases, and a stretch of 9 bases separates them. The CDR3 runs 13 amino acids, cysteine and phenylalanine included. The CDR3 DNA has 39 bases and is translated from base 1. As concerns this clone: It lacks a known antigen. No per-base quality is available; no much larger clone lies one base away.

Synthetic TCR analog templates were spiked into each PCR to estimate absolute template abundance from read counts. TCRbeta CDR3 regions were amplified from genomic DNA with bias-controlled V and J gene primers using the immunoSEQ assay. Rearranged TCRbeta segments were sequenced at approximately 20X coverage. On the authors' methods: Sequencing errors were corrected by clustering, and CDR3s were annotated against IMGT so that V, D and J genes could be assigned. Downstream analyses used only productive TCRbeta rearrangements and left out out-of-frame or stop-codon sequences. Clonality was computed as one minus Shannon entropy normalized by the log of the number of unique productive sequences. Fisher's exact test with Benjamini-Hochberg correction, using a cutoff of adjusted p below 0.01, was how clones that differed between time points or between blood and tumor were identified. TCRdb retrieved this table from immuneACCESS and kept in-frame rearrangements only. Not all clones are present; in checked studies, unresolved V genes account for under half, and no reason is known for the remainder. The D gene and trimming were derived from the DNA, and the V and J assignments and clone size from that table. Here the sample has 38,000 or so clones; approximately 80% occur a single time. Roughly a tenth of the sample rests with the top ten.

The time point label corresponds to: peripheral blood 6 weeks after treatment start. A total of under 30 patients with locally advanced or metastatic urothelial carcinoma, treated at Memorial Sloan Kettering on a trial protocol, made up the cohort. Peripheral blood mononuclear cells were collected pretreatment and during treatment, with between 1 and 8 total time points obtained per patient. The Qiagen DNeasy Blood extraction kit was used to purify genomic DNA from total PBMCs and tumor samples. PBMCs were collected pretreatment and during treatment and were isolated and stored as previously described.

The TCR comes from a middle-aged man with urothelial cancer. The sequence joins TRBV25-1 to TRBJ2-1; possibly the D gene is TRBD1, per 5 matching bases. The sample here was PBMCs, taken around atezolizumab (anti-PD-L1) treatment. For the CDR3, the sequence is CASSEGANNEQFF. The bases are TGTGCCAGCAGTGAAGGGGCTAATAATGAGCAGTTCTTC.